Given below is one T cell receptor (beta chain) in context. Its antigen remains unknown. PCR used 60 Vbeta primers and 13 Jbeta primers. Assay: immunoSEQ multiplex PCR; the TCRdb copy retains only in-frame clones and omits some. The table shows 170,000 or so clones, with around four fifths occurring only once. With 4 bases clipped from V and 8 bases from J, the junction kept 6 bases outside the gene matches. This CDR3 has 15 residues. From germline, CDR1 is MNHNS and CDR2 SASEGT. The sample is drawn from a study of cytomegalovirus exposure and HLA in healthy donors. Study-level findings and limits: As a later analysis showed, a missense DCLRE1C variant was linked to trimming of TCR beta V- and J-genes. The availability of immune exposure information extended only to CMV serostatus.

V usage is TRBV6-1 and J usage is TRBJ1-6; 9 bases agree with TRBD1. Sequenced sample: PBMCs. The clonotype comes from a woman aged 30 to 39 in good health and CMV-seronegative. In DNA, the CDR3 is TGTGCCAGCAGTGGAGAACAGGGGGCGCATTCACCCCTCCACTTT. This encodes CASSGEQGAHSPLHF.